This TCR beta chain was retrieved from a study of radiation and T cells in renal cell carcinoma. Looking at the study overall: Nephrectomy followed 15 Gy stereotactic body radiation by 4 weeks. Study-wide results and caveats: In blood, top tumor clones expanded by 2 weeks, shrinking by 4. Baseline intratumoral clonotype presence is unknown without pretreatment biopsies.

Germline CDR1 and CDR2: SQVTM and ANQGSEA. The CDR3 spans 14 residues. Deletions cut 5 bases from V and 3 bases from J, with 16 bases between. Generated by immunoSEQ multiplex PCR, the TCRdb table keeps only in-frame clones and is missing some. The sample includes some 75,000 clones, roughly 82% of them seen just once. Concerning this clone: Its specificity is not known.

Described time point: blood 2 weeks post-SBRT. The sample's treatment: 15 Gy SBRT to primary tumor, nephrectomy 4 weeks later. After SBRT, blood was collected at 2 and 4 weeks, plus baseline. V gene TRBV29-1 combines with J gene TRBJ1-2; D is perhaps TRBD1 (5 bases). The material was blood, obtained from a patient whose treatment included radiotherapy and nephrectomy. The sequence came from a man in his 60s with renal cell carcinoma. DNA of the CDR3: TGCAGCGTTTCTACGGGGCGGACGGACTATGGCTACACCTTC. Protein sequence: CSVSTGRTDYGYTF.